This T cell receptor (beta chain) was recorded in a study of shared clonotypes between healthy human individuals. The assay was immunoSEQ multiplex PCR, and TCRdb's table has in-frame clones only and misses some. The data contain under 2,500,000 clones, under 97% of them singletons. Looked up from germline, CDR1 is SGHNT and CDR2 is YYREEE (reference sequence). This CDR3 has 16 amino acids. J gave up 6 bases and V 3 bases, and 12 bases lay outside the gene matches. The chain couples TRBV5-4 to TRBJ2-1; 7 bases agree with TRBD1. The sample was naive CD4+ T cells sorted from blood. This sample's subset: CD45RA+ positively selected. This clonotype was obtained from a man aged 18 to 35 in good health. The CDR3 protein is CASSSDGTAGLNEQFF. The CDR3 nucleotides read TGTGCCAGCAGCTCCGACGGGACAGCAGGCCTCAATGAGCAGTTCTTC. Combining the CDR3 with reference TRBV5-4 and TRBJ2-1 gives the whole variable domain ETGVTQSPTHLIKTRGQQVTLRCSSQSGHNTVSWYQQALGQGPQFIFQYYREEENGRGNFPPRFSGLQFPNYSSELNVNALELDDSALYLCASSSDGTAGLNEQFFGPGTRLTVL.